Below, one T cell receptor beta chain is given with its context. Trimming removed 1 base at V and 7 bases at J, with 10 bases between. Germline assignment: CDR1 SGHTA and CDR2 FQGNSA. The CDR3 runs 13 residues. The sample originates from a study of cytomegalovirus exposure and HLA in healthy donors. The study ran its PCR with 60 Vbeta and 13 Jbeta primers. Here immunoSEQ multiplex PCR was the method, and the copy in TCRdb shows in-frame clones only, minus some. Seen here are tens of thousands of clones, around 62% observed once, and the top ten hold approximately 12%. The sequencing input was PBMCs. This TCR was recovered from a human donor in good health. The genes are TRBV7-2 and TRBJ1-2; D unclear. CDR3 residues: CASSLVRSPGYTF. The CDR3 DNA reads as TGTGCCAGCAGCTTAGTCAGGTCGCCTGGCTACACCTTC.